Shown below are 22 T cell receptor beta chains from a single sample sequenced in a study of blood T cells in healthy people across ages. A J-beta primer mix and a sample-barcoded 5' primer were used in a second PCR of about 6 to 12 cycles. One entry per CDR3 protein results from TCRdb running MiXCR on the 5' RACE reads. Altogether some 790,000 distinct CDR3 sequences are present, around 26% being singletons, with the ten largest covering 17%. The sample taken for sequencing was blood. The receptor source for this set is a woman of 80 years or more in good health.

This clonotype was observed many times. The chain has TRBV7-2 and TRBJ2-5; TRBD2 might be the D (5 bases). Deletions cut 5 bases from V and 5 bases from J, with 9 bases between. The germline V gene encodes CDR1 SGHTA and CDR2 FQGNSA. There are 12 residues in the CDR3. CDR3 nucleotide sequence: TGTGCCAGCAGCCGACGAGGGGAGACCCAGTACTTC. Residues: CASSRRGETQYF.

This clonotype was recorded many times. This rearrangement joins TRBV5-4 to TRBJ2-6; TRBD1 is a possible D gene (6 bases). V gave up 4 bases and J gave up 0 bases, with 14 bases separating them. This CDR3 spans 17 amino acids. Germline-derived CDR1 and CDR2 are SGHNT and YYREEE (reference sequence). The CDR3 coding sequence is TGTGCCAGCAGCCTCCCTGGACAGATCTCTGGGGCCAACGTCCTGACTTTC. This codes for CASSLPGQISGANVLTF. The entire variable domain, with the rest obtained from reference TRBV5-4 and TRBJ2-6, is as follows: ETGVTQSPTHLIKTRGQQVTLRCSSQSGHNTVSWYQQALGQGPQFIFQYYREEENGRGNFPPRFSGLQFPNYSSELNVNALELDDSALYLCASSLPGQISGANVLTFGAGSRLTVL.

Ten or more counts support this clonotype. This chain connects TRBV18 to TRBJ2-5; 9 nucleotides align to TRBD1. CDR1 is KGHSH, CDR2 LQKENI, per germline. J was trimmed by 5 bases and V by 2 bases; bases with no gene match: 9. This CDR3 comprises 16 residues. The CDR3 DNA reads TGTGCCAGCTCACCATTTACAGGGGGCGCGGAGGAGACCCAGTACTTC. Protein: CASSPFTGGAEETQYF. The variable domain in full, with the rest retrieved from reference TRBV18 and TRBJ2-5, is NAGVMQNPRHLVRRRGQEARLRCSPMKGHSHVYWYRQLPEEGLKFMVYLQKENIIDESGMPKERFSAEFPKEGPSILRIQQVVRGDSAAYFCASSPFTGGAEETQYFGPGTRLLVL.

This clonotype was counted ten times or more. V and J are TRBV20-1 and TRBJ1-5; tentatively, D is TRBD1 (6 bases). Germline V gene sequence: CDR1 DFQATT, CDR2 SNEGSKA (reference sequence). CDR3 length equals 15 residues. V lost 0 bases to trimming and J lost 2 bases, with 11 bases between them. This CDR3 is CSARDPGQRNQPQHF. CDR3 coding DNA: TGCAGTGCTAGAGATCCCGGACAGCGCAATCAGCCCCAGCATTTT.

This clonotype was recorded at least ten times. CDR3 amino acids: CASSPGQVIQETQYF. CDR3 bases: TGCGCCAGCAGCCCCGGACAGGTGATTCAAGAGACCCAGTACTTC. This sequence joins TRBV5-1 and TRBJ2-5; 7 nucleotides agree with TRBD1. The CDR3 runs to 15 residues. V shed 4 bases, J shed 2 bases, and the junction held 8 bases outside the gene matches. Germline CDR1 and CDR2: SGHRS and YFSETQ.

This clonotype occurred once. This may be a read error: a much more frequent sequence differs by one nucleotide. The chain is built from TRBV5-6 and TRBJ2-7; D possibly corresponds to TRBD2 (6 bases). CDR3 length equals 14 residues. Germline CDR1 reads SGHDT; CDR2 reads YYEEEE. Trimming shortened V by 0 bases and J by 7 bases, and 14 bases separated the two germline ends. In DNA form, the CDR3 reads TGTGCCAGCAGCTTGGGTGGAGGGCTGTGGGAGCAGTACTTC. Translated, it gives CASSLGGGLWEQYF.

This clonotype has a count of ten or more. This chain connects TRBV28 to TRBJ2-7; no clear D. The length of the CDR3 is 10 residues. V was clipped by 3 bases and J by 5 bases, with 2 bases between them. The germline CDR1 and CDR2 sequences are MDHEN and SYDVKM. The CDR3 here is CASSFDEQYF. DNA for the CDR3: TGTGCCAGCAGTTTTGACGAGCAGTACTTC.

The sample holds many counts of this clonotype. The J gene is TRBJ1-2, the V gene TRBV7-2; the D is unclear. This CDR3 contains 15 residues. Germline V gene data show CDR1 as SGHTA and CDR2 as FQGNSA. The germline V and J ends were trimmed by 5 bases and 0 bases, with 13 bases remaining between them. The CDR3, as DNA: TGTGCCAGCAGCAGAGCTAACCTGGCTAACTATGGCTACACCTTC. Protein product: CASSRANLANYGYTF.

This clonotype has just a few counts. A much larger clone differs from this one at a single base, so this may be a read error. The gene calls are TRBV7-9 and TRBJ2-1, with D perhaps TRBD1 (6 bases). Germline CDR1 reads SEHNR; CDR2 reads FQNEAQ (reference sequence). The CDR3 sequence is 15 residues long. The CDR3 nucleotides are TGTTCCAGCAGCTTAGCGACAGGAACCTACAATGAGCAGTTCTTC. It is translated as CSSSLATGTYNEQFF.

This clonotype was counted only a few times. CDR3 sequence (DNA): TGTGCCTGGAGTGTACGGGGCCGCCCTACCTACGAGCAGTACTTC. Encoded protein: CAWSVRGRPTYEQYF. The V call is TRBV30, the J call TRBJ2-7; D is perhaps TRBD1 or TRBD2 (5 bases each). Trimming stripped 0 bases from V and 2 bases from J, with 14 bases between. Germline CDR1 reads GTSNPN; CDR2 reads SVGIG (reference sequence). CDR3 size: 15 residues.

This clonotype was detected ten times or more. The DNA of the CDR3 is TGTGCCAGCAGTGACGGTACAGGGAGTGGCAATGAGCAGTTCTTC. It specifies CASSDGTGSGNEQFF. The chain is built from TRBV6-4 and TRBJ2-1; maybe TRBD1 (6 bases). The germline V gene encodes CDR1 MRHNA and CDR2 SNTAGT. With 2 bases removed from V and 6 bases from J, the gap between germline ends came to 14 bases. The CDR3 loop spans 15 amino acids.

The rearrangement links TRBV11-2 to TRBJ1-1, with a possible D match to TRBD1 (5 bases). This CDR3 is 16 amino acids long. V was shortened by 5 bases and J by 5 bases, with 21 bases between the two germline ends. The germline gives CDR1 SGHAT, CDR2 FQNNGV. Written as DNA, the CDR3 is TGTGCCAGCAGCCCGTTCCGGGGCGACCGTAGGACTGAAGCTTTCTTT. Translation: CASSPFRGDRRTEAFF.

This clonotype was detected ten times or more. The CDR3 sequence is CSAREFWGSYGYTF. The DNA for the CDR3 is TGCAGTGCTAGAGAATTCTGGGGGAGCTATGGCTACACCTTC. The V and J genes are TRBV20-1 and TRBJ1-2; D is possibly TRBD1 (5 bases). From germline, CDR1 is DFQATT and CDR2 SNEGSKA (reference sequence). CDR3 length: 14 amino acids. V was pared by 0 bases and J by 4 bases, with 12 bases between.

The chain uses TRBV2 and TRBJ2-7; TRBD2 agrees at 7 bases. This CDR3 has 17 amino acids. The V segment lost 3 bases and the J segment 0 bases; nucleotides outside the gene matches: 11. Germline CDR1 is SNHLY and CDR2 is FYNNEI. Here the CDR3 reads CASSERVGLADSYEQYF. CDR3 sequence (DNA): TGTGCCAGCAGTGAGAGGGTAGGGCTAGCGGACTCCTACGAGCAGTACTTC. The full variable domain, completed using reference TRBV2 and TRBJ2-7, is EPEVTQTPSHQVTQMGQEVILRCVPISNHLYFYWYRQILGQKVEFLVSFYNNEISEKSEIFDDQFSVERPDGSNFTLKIRSTKLEDSAMYFCASSERVGLADSYEQYFGPGTRLTVT.

A remark on this clonotype: A much larger clone differs by one base, so this may be a read error. This sequence joins TRBV4-3 and TRBJ2-5, with D possibly being TRBD1 or TRBD2 (5 bases each). V was trimmed by 0 bases and J by 12 bases, leaving 14 bases between them. The CDR3 spans 13 residues. Germline CDR1 is LGHNA and CDR2 is YSLEER. CDR3 residues: CASSQDYGTLKYF. CDR3 nucleotides: TGCGCCAGCAGCCAAGATTATGGGACGCTCAAGTACTTC.

This clonotype came up a few times. The chain has TRBV5-1 and TRBJ1-1; 7 bases are a match to TRBD1. This CDR3 is 13 amino acids long. Germline CDR1 SGHRS, CDR2 YFSETQ. Losses at the gene ends were 4 bases for V and 4 bases for J; bases not matched to a gene: 4. The CDR3 here is CASSKDRSTEAFF. DNA of the CDR3: TGCGCCAGCAGCAAGGACAGGAGCACTGAAGCTTTCTTT.

A remark on this clonotype: This clone may be a read error of a much larger clone one base away. The gene calls are TRBV28 and TRBJ2-7, with 7 nucleotides matching TRBD1. Near its end, the DNA agrees better with TRBJ2-5, so the J call may be wrong. Per germline, CDR1 MDHEN and CDR2 SYDVKM. The CDR3 is made up of 15 amino acids. DNA of the CDR3: TGTGCCAGCAGTCTAGGGACAGAGGGTATAGAGACCCAGTACTTC. It is translated as CASSLGTEGIETQYF.

The V and J genes are TRBV7-2 and TRBJ1-4; 9 nucleotides line up with TRBD1. J was trimmed by 7 bases and V by 8 bases; bases with no gene match: 8. This CDR3 region has 14 residues. The germline V gene has CDR1 SGHTA and CDR2 FQGNSA. CDR3 sequence (DNA): TGTGCCAGCGCCCCGGGACAGGGTTTTGAAAAACTGTTTTTT. Translation gives CASAPGQGFEKLFF.

This clonotype has a handful of counts. This chain connects TRBV6-2 or TRBV6-3 to TRBJ1-5, with D possibly being TRBD1 (6 bases). The germline gives CDR1 MNHEY, CDR2 SVGEGT. The CDR3 is made up of 18 amino acids. With 0 bases removed from V and 2 bases from J, the gap between germline ends came to 17 bases. The CDR3, as DNA: TGTGCCAGCAGTTACTCGAGTGACAGGAGTATGGGCAATCAGCCCCAGCATTTT. It yields the protein CASSYSSDRSMGNQPQHF.

This chain joins TRBV5-1 and TRBJ2-5, with TRBD2 identical over 8 bases. The CDR3 sequence is 15 residues long. Trimming cost V 1 base and J 2 bases; bases outside gene matches: 4. Germline V lookup: CDR1 SGHRS, CDR2 YFSETQ. Here the CDR3 reads CASSLNSGVQETQYF. DNA of the CDR3: TGCGCCAGCAGCTTGAATAGCGGGGTGCAAGAGACCCAGTACTTC.

J is TRBJ2-7 and V is TRBV12-2. TRBV12-2 is shown as a pseudogene. The CDR3 contains 15 residues. The CDR3 sequence is CASRLAGQCLDEQYF. The CDR3 DNA reads TGTGCAAGTCGCTTAGCGGGTCAGTGCCTCGACGAGCAGTACTTC.

This clonotype showed up just a few times. This chain connects TRBV5-1 to TRBJ2-5; either TRBD1 or TRBD2 may supply D (6 bases each). V lost 3 bases, J lost 1 base, and 10 bases lay in between. This CDR3 spans 14 amino acids. Germline CDR1 is SGHRS and CDR2 is YFSETQ. CDR3 nucleotides: TGCGCCAGCAGCTGGTGGGGGGCCCAAGAGACCCAGTACTTC. Translating it yields CASSWWGAQETQYF. Together with reference TRBV5-1 and TRBJ2-5, the CDR3 gives the full variable domain: KAGVTQTPRYLIKTRGQQVTLSCSPISGHRSVSWYQQTPGQGLQFLFEYFSETQRNKGNFPGRFSGRQFSNSRSEMNVSTLELGDSALYLCASSWWGAQETQYFGPGTRLLVL.